These 27 T cell receptor beta chains were sequenced from one sample in a study of STAT3 mutations in large granular lymphocyte leukemia. Study observations and caveats: Every T-LGLL patient had at least one immunodominant TCRbeta clonotype.

Here immunoSEQ multiplex PCR was the method, and the copy in TCRdb shows in-frame clones only, minus some. Of roughly 3,200 clones in the sample, approximately 71% were seen once. Their antigen targets remain unknown. The sample comprised peripheral blood mononuclear cells. Receptors were obtained from a woman aged 40 to 50 with T-cell large granular lymphocyte leukemia. Some clones in this sample may be carry-over from other donors' samples.

This chain links TRBV29-1 with TRBJ1-2, with D tentatively TRBD1 (6 bases). CDR3 length: 12 amino acids. V lost 6 bases and J lost 10, with 18 bases in between. From germline, CDR1 is SQVTM and CDR2 ANQGSEA. The DNA of the CDR3 is TGCAGCGTCACGGGGTACGGGGGCAACTACACCTTC. Protein product: CSVTGYGGNYTF.

This sequence joins TRBV4-2 and TRBJ1-2; D not certain. CDR3 length: 15 amino acids. The germline V and J ends were trimmed by 0 bases and 4 bases, with 12 bases remaining between them. CDR1 and CDR2 from the germline V gene are LGHNA and YNFKEQ. In DNA, the CDR3 is TGTGCCAGCAGCCAAGATCGGGCGATGGGCTATGGCTACACCTTC. This gives the protein CASSQDRAMGYGYTF.

The V call is TRBV6-1, the J call TRBJ1-5; the D is unclear. Trimming shortened V by 2 bases and J by 0 bases, and 14 bases separated the two germline ends. Germline V gene data show CDR1 as MNHNS and CDR2 as SASEGT. The CDR3 is made up of 17 amino acids. The CDR3 loop reads CASSESMAGGSNQPQHF. The CDR3 DNA reads as TGTGCCAGCAGTGAAAGTATGGCAGGAGGTAGCAATCAGCCCCAGCATTTT.

This clone turned up a few times. The chain is built from TRBV7-2 and TRBJ2-1; possibly TRBD1 or TRBD2 for D (5 bases each). This CDR3 is 13 amino acids long. From germline, CDR1 is SGHTA and CDR2 FQGNSA. Deletions cut 4 bases from V and 9 bases from J, with 13 bases between. The CDR3 DNA is TGTGCCAGCAGCTCCGGGCCGGGACGTGAGCAGTTCTTC. Its protein is CASSSGPGREQFF.

The chain couples TRBV5-1 to TRBJ2-7; weak D call: TRBD2 (6 bases). V was trimmed by 4 bases and J by 5 bases, leaving 16 bases between them. CDR1 SGHRS and CDR2 YFSETQ come from the germline V gene. CDR3 length: 14 residues. CDR3 amino acids: CASSLPGEWDEQYF. The CDR3 DNA sequence: TGCGCCAGCAGCCTACCGGGAGAGTGGGACGAGCAGTACTTC.

Only a few counts were recorded for this clone. The chain has TRBV27 and TRBJ1-5; D uncertain. The length of the CDR3 is 14 residues. The germline V and J ends were trimmed by 3 bases and 3 bases, with 9 bases remaining between them. CDR1 MNHEY and CDR2 SMNVEV come from the germline V gene (reference sequence). Here the CDR3 DNA reads TGTGCCAGCAGTTTGAGGGCCTACAATCAGCCCCAGCATTTT. As protein: CASSLRAYNQPQHF.

In this sample, this clone turned up a few times. The rearrangement joins TRBV29-1 to TRBJ2-7; unclear D gene. This CDR3 spans 12 amino acids. Trimming left V 7 bases short and J 0 bases short, with 10 bases between. Germline CDR1 and CDR2: SQVTM and ANQGSEA. The CDR3 loop reads CSASVSSYEQYF. CDR3 in DNA: TGCAGCGCCTCGGTCAGCTCCTACGAGCAGTACTTC.

This clone turned up a few times. The chain has TRBV4-3 and TRBJ2-1; 11 bases are a match to TRBD2. Germline CDR1 reads LGHNA; CDR2 reads YSLEER. V was clipped by 0 bases and J by 5 bases; unmatched bases: 3. The CDR3 covers 16 residues. CDR3 coding DNA: TGCGCCAGCAGCCAAGATGGTAGCGGGGGGGACAATGAGCAGTTCTTC. Amino acids: CASSQDGSGGDNEQFF.

A single count supports this clone. The rearrangement joins TRBV5-4 to TRBJ2-3; the D is unclear. This CDR3 is built from 12 residues. Per the germline V gene, CDR1 is SGHNT and CDR2 is YYREEE (reference sequence). Trimming left V 3 bases short and J 2 bases short, with 4 bases between. Written as DNA, the CDR3 is TGTGCCAGCAGCTCGACCACAGATACGCAGTATTTT. Its translation: CASSSTTDTQYF. Together with reference TRBV5-4 and TRBJ2-3, the CDR3 gives the full variable domain: ETGVTQSPTHLIKTRGQQVTLRCSSQSGHNTVSWYQQALGQGPQFIFQYYREEENGRGNFPPRFSGLQFPNYSSELNVNALELDDSALYLCASSSTTDTQYFGPGTRLTVL.

The CDR3 region is CASSSPPGQRTFF. The CDR3 DNA reads TGTGCCAGCAGCTCCCCCCCGGGACAGCGGACTTTCTTT. The rearrangement joins TRBV7-9 to TRBJ1-1; 7 nucleotides line up with TRBD1. The junction had 11 bases not matched to a gene; V was cut back by 4 bases and J by 12 bases. The germline V gene has CDR1 SEHNR and CDR2 FQNEAQ (reference sequence). CDR3 length: 13 amino acids.

V usage is TRBV29-1 and J usage is TRBJ2-1, with TRBD2 as a possible D gene (5 bases). The V end lost 3 bases, the J end lost 1 base, and 7 bases lay between the germline ends. CDR3 length: 13 residues. Germline V gene sequence: CDR1 SQVTM, CDR2 ANQGSEA. The CDR3 nucleotides read TGCAGCGTTGACGGACTGTCCTACAATGAGCAGTTCTTC. Its protein is CSVDGLSYNEQFF.

This chain links TRBV18 with TRBJ1-2; tentative D call: TRBD1 (6 bases). V lost 0 bases, J lost 4 bases, and 12 bases lay in between. Germline V gives CDR1 KGHSH, CDR2 LQKENI. The length of the CDR3 is 15 residues. The CDR3 here is CASSPPGAGAYGYTF. In DNA form, the CDR3 reads TGTGCCAGCTCACCACCAGGGGCAGGGGCCTATGGCTACACCTTC.

The chain uses TRBV5-1 and TRBJ2-7, with TRBD1 matching over 8 bases. CDR1 and CDR2 from the germline V gene are SGHRS and YFSETQ. The ends lost 0 bases at V and 4 bases at J; junction bases unmatched: 6. This CDR3 has 15 amino acids. CDR3 amino acids: CASSLGPGQEYEQYF. CDR3 coding DNA: TGCGCCAGCAGCTTGGGGCCGGGACAGGAATACGAGCAGTACTTC. The full variable domain, rest sourced from reference TRBV5-1 and TRBJ2-7, is KAGVTQTPRYLIKTRGQQVTLSCSPISGHRSVSWYQQTPGQGLQFLFEYFSETQRNKGNFPGRFSGRQFSNSRSEMNVSTLELGDSALYLCASSLGPGQEYEQYFGPGTRLTVT.

The CDR3 reads CASSPNRGLYGYTF. The CDR3 nucleotides are TGTGCCAGCAGCCCCAACAGGGGACTCTATGGCTACACCTTC. This chain joins TRBV7-8 and TRBJ1-2; 7 nucleotides match TRBD1. CDR1 and CDR2 (germline): SGHVS, FQNEAQ. The trim removed 5 bases at V and 4 bases at J, leaving 7 bases unmatched. The CDR3 extends over 14 amino acids.

Only one count was recorded for this clone. This chain connects TRBV27 to TRBJ2-7; maybe TRBD2 (6 bases). The ends were cut back, 5 bases at V and 3 bases at J, with 14 bases in the middle. Per germline, CDR1 MNHEY and CDR2 SMNVEV (reference sequence). The CDR3 extends over 14 amino acids. DNA for the CDR3: TGTGCCAGCAGTCACCGGTGGGGGGACTACGAGCAGTACTTC. Residues: CASSHRWGDYEQYF.

V gene TRBV7-2 combines with J gene TRBJ2-7; 7 bases map to TRBD1. This CDR3 contains 15 residues. Germline CDR1 SGHTA, CDR2 FQGNSA. The V and J ends lost 8 bases and 0 bases, in that order; junction bases with no gene match: 10. CDR3 coding DNA: TGTGCCAGCGGAAGACCGGGACAGCTCTCCTACGAGCAGTACTTC. Its translation: CASGRPGQLSYEQYF.

A note on this clone: Different DNA sequences within this sample yield the same CDR3. CDR3 protein: CASSEGGSGANVLTF. CDR3 bases: TGTGCCAGCAGTGAAGGAGGCTCTGGGGCCAACGTCCTGACTTTC. This sequence joins TRBV6-1 and TRBJ2-6; no reliable D call. Trimming shortened V by 1 base and J by 0 bases, and 4 bases separated the two germline ends. The CDR3 spans 15 residues. CDR1 is MNHNS and CDR2 is SASEGT in the germline V gene.

This chain uses TRBV18 with TRBJ1-1; tentatively, D is TRBD1 (6 bases). This CDR3 has 16 amino acids. V shed 4 bases and J shed 1 base, with 16 bases lying between them. The germline V gene encodes CDR1 KGHSH and CDR2 LQKENI. CDR3 coding DNA: TGTGCCAGCTCACTCGACCACAGGGCTTCGAACACTGAAGCTTTCTTT. Translation gives CASSLDHRASNTEAFF.

This clone was detected only a few times. The chain has TRBV29-1 and TRBJ1-2, with 9 bases fitting TRBD1. The CDR3 spans 11 residues. Germline CDR1 SQVTM, CDR2 ANQGSEA. Trimming at V came to 7 bases and at J to 8 bases, leaving 5 bases not matched to a gene. CDR3 DNA sequence: TGCAGCGCACAGGGGGCGGGAGGCTACACCTTC. Amino acids: CSAQGAGGYTF.

This rearrangement joins TRBV7-9 to TRBJ1-2; tentatively, D is TRBD1 (5 bases). This CDR3 spans 15 amino acids. Germline assignment: CDR1 SEHNR and CDR2 FQNEAQ (reference sequence). V was pared by 5 bases and J by 2 bases, with 15 bases between. CDR3 in amino acids: CASSHDREWNYGYTF. The CDR3 bases are TGTGCCAGCAGCCACGACAGAGAGTGGAACTATGGCTACACCTTC.

The chain joins TRBV4-2 to TRBJ2-7, with TRBD2 matching 15 bases. The CDR3 has 19 residues. Trimming cost V 0 bases and J 2 bases; bases outside gene matches: 8. Germline V gene data show CDR1 as LGHNA and CDR2 as YNFKEQ. CDR3 sequence reads: CASSQEALGTSGRTYEQYF. The CDR3 DNA reads TGTGCCAGCAGCCAAGAGGCGCTCGGGACTAGCGGGAGGACCTACGAGCAGTACTTC.

This sequence joins TRBV4-2 and TRBJ1-1; D gene uncertain. V lost 3 bases and J 1 base, leaving 6 bases between the germline ends. This CDR3 is 13 amino acids long. Per germline, CDR1 LGHNA and CDR2 YNFKEQ. The CDR3 loop is CASSQQENTEAFF. CDR3 sequence (DNA): TGTGCCAGCAGCCAGCAGGAGAACACTGAAGCTTTCTTT.

The chain combines TRBV30 with TRBJ1-2; 9 nucleotides agree with TRBD1. CDR1 is GTSNPN and CDR2 is SVGIG in the germline V gene (reference sequence). The CDR3 contains 14 residues. Unmatched junction bases numbered 15, after V lost 5 bases and J lost 11 bases. The CDR3 reads CAWAPDRGLGGYTF. The DNA for the CDR3 is TGTGCCTGGGCCCCGGACAGGGGCCTGGGTGGTTACACCTTC.

The chain employs TRBV6-5 and TRBJ1-5, with D uncertain. V was pared by 3 bases and J by 3 bases, with 9 bases between. Germline V CDR1 and CDR2: MNHEY, SVGAGI. The CDR3 runs 14 residues. The CDR3 DNA reads TGTGCCAGCAGTTATAACGGTCTCAATCAGCCCCAGCATTTT. Amino acid sequence: CASSYNGLNQPQHF.

The rearrangement joins TRBV7-9 to TRBJ2-3; D is tentatively TRBD1 or TRBD2 (6 bases each). Per germline, CDR1 SEHNR and CDR2 FQNEAQ (reference sequence). V shed 5 bases and J shed 4 bases, with 10 bases lying between them. The CDR3 has 13 amino acids. The CDR3 sequence is CASSRGLSDTQYF. Written as DNA, the CDR3 is TGTGCCAGCAGCCGGGGGCTGTCAGATACGCAGTATTTT.

This chain uses TRBV18 with TRBJ2-7, with TRBD2 identical over 9 bases. Trimming removed 2 bases from V and 4 bases from J; junction bases left unmatched: 9. From germline, CDR1 is KGHSH and CDR2 LQKENI. This CDR3 is 16 amino acids long. The CDR3 is CASSPRAGGPQYEQYF. CDR3 sequence (DNA): TGTGCCAGCTCACCAAGGGCGGGAGGGCCTCAGTACGAGCAGTACTTC.

The V and J genes are TRBV30 and TRBJ2-6, with D tentatively TRBD1 or TRBD2 (5 bases each). The germline CDR1 and CDR2 sequences are GTSNPN and SVGIG (reference sequence). CDR3 length equals 17 residues. V lost 1 base, J lost 2 bases, and 15 bases lay in between. CDR3 amino acids: CAWSGGWPNPGANVLTF. The CDR3 coding sequence is TGTGCCTGGAGTGGGGGGTGGCCAAACCCTGGGGCCAACGTCCTGACTTTC.